One sample yielded the 23 T cell receptor beta chains listed below, sequenced in a study of T cells in Graves' hyperthyroidism and ophthalmopathy. Researchers amplified the TCR beta CDR3 regions from RNA transcripts. The TCR CDR3 first-round RT-PCR relied on the HTBI primer set. TCRdb re-analysed the multiplex PCR reads in MiXCR, keeping a single row per CDR3 protein. The table lists nearly 600,000 distinct CDR3 sequences, around 14% of them singletons, with 5.8% in the top ten. The sequencing sample was made of blood. These receptors were collected from a woman aged 25 to 39 with Graves' hyperthyroidism that later progressed to Graves' ophthalmopathy.

This clonotype was seen at least ten times. This sequence joins TRBV7-6 and TRBJ1-1; D might be TRBD1 (6 bases). The CDR3 length is 13 residues. Germline CDR1 SGHVS, CDR2 FNYEAQ. The V gene lost 3 bases and the J gene lost 7 bases, with 12 bases spanning the gap. Here the CDR3 reads CASSLYREGEAFF. The CDR3 DNA reads as TGTGCCAGCAGCTTGTACAGGGAAGGTGAAGCTTTCTTT.

In its sample, this clonotype was seen many times. The rearrangement joins TRBV29-1 to TRBJ1-1, with D perhaps matching TRBD1 (6 bases). CDR1 is SQVTM and CDR2 is ANQGSEA in the germline V gene. CDR3 length: 15 amino acids. The V gene lost 6 bases and the J gene lost 0 bases, with 17 bases spanning the gap. In DNA form, the CDR3 reads TGCAGCGTCGATGTTTCGACAGGATTGAACACTGAAGCTTTCTTT. It specifies CSVDVSTGLNTEAFF.

This clonotype was seen many times. The gene calls are TRBV2 and TRBJ2-3; 12 bases fit TRBD2. The trim removed 6 bases at V and 3 bases at J, leaving 1 base unmatched. Per germline, CDR1 SNHLY and CDR2 FYNNEI. The length of the CDR3 is 14 residues. As DNA, the CDR3 is TGTGCCAGCAGACTAGCGGGAGGAACAGATACGCAGTATTTT. It is translated as CASRLAGGTDTQYF.

This clonotype was picked up many times. The V gene is TRBV7-9, the J gene TRBJ2-1; perhaps TRBD2 as D (6 bases). CDR3 size: 16 residues. Trimming stripped 3 bases from V and 8 bases from J, with 20 bases between. Germline V gives CDR1 SEHNR, CDR2 FQNEAQ (reference sequence). In nucleotides, the CDR3 is TGTGCCAGCAGCTTGGGGGGAGTAGACGCAATCGATGAGCAGTTCTTC. Encoded protein: CASSLGGVDAIDEQFF.

This clonotype was counted between two and nine times. The rearrangement joins TRBV11-2 to TRBJ1-4; D not resolved. The CDR3 covers 12 residues. Trimming removed 6 bases at V and 8 bases at J, with 10 bases between. The germline gives CDR1 SGHAT, CDR2 FQNNGV. CDR3 residues: CASRDLNEKLFF. In DNA, the CDR3 is TGTGCCAGCAGGGATCTGAACGAAAAACTGTTTTTT.

The CDR3 DNA reads as TGTGGACTCTGGGATGGAAACACCATATATTTT. Translated, it gives CGLWDGNTIYF. The genes are TRBV19 and TRBJ1-3; D gene unclear. CDR1 is LNHDA, CDR2 SQIVND, per germline (reference sequence). The CDR3 consists of 11 residues.

Comments on this clonotype: A read error may be the cause here, since a much bigger clone is one base away. The chain uses TRBV3-1 and TRBJ2-1; 12 bases fit TRBD2. The germline V gene has CDR1 LGHDT and CDR2 YNNKEL (reference sequence). The CDR3 totals 16 residues. With 4 bases clipped from V and 12 bases from J, the junction kept 13 bases outside the gene matches. Here the CDR3 DNA reads TGTGCCAGCAGCCCGACTAGCGGGAGAATCGTCCATGCGCAGTTCTTC. This codes for CASSPTSGRIVHAQFF.

The chain is built from TRBV20-1 and TRBJ1-4; D possibly corresponds to TRBD1 (5 bases). The CDR3 has 14 amino acids. Germline V gives CDR1 DFQATT, CDR2 SNEGSKA (reference sequence). Trimming left V 0 bases short and J 0 bases short, with 5 bases between. CDR3 protein: CSAREGPTNEKLFF. The CDR3 DNA reads TGCAGTGCTAGAGAGGGACCAACTAATGAAAAACTGTTTTTT.

This clonotype was counted many times. The chain couples TRBV7-2 to TRBJ2-3; the D is unclear. There are 12 residues in the CDR3. V was pared by 1 base and J by 6 bases, with 5 bases between. Germline CDR1 and CDR2: SGHTA and FQGNSA. In DNA form, the CDR3 reads TGTGCCAGCAGCTTAGAGGTGGATACGCAGTATTTT. This sequence encodes CASSLEVDTQYF.

The table lists this clonotype with a few counts. V usage is TRBV2 and J usage is TRBJ2-3; 12 bases are a match to TRBD2. Trimming at V came to 6 bases and at J to 1 base, leaving 11 bases not matched to a gene. CDR1 and CDR2 (germline): SNHLY, FYNNEI. CDR3 size: 18 residues. The CDR3 sequence is CASSEPSGRAGGTDTQYF. For the CDR3, the DNA is TGTGCCAGCAGCGAACCTAGCGGGAGGGCCGGTGGCACAGATACGCAGTATTTT.

This clonotype was seen repeatedly, ten times or more. The chain couples TRBV7-3 to TRBJ2-1; D unclear. The V gene lost 0 bases and the J gene lost 5 bases, with 5 bases spanning the gap. This CDR3 contains 13 residues. Germline CDR1 is SGHTA and CDR2 is FQGTGA. The CDR3 is CASSLTFDNEQFF. CDR3 DNA: TGTGCCAGCAGCTTAACGTTTGACAATGAGCAGTTCTTC.

This clonotype was found many times. This chain joins TRBV11-2 and TRBJ2-2; D remains ambiguous. The CDR3 extends over 12 amino acids. From germline, CDR1 is SGHAT and CDR2 FQNNGV. Trimming cost V 8 bases and J 6 bases, with 10 bases left between them. The CDR3 region is CASPPEAGELFF. The CDR3 nucleotides read TGTGCCAGCCCCCCTGAGGCCGGGGAGCTGTTTTTT.

This clonotype showed up many times. The V call is TRBV3-1, the J call TRBJ1-1; D may be TRBD1 (5 bases). Germline values: CDR1 LGHDT, CDR2 YNNKEL (reference sequence). The length of the CDR3 is 14 residues. V was trimmed by 1 base and J by 0 bases, leaving 6 bases between them. The DNA for the CDR3 is TGTGCCAGCAGCCAAGGGGGCATGAACACTGAAGCTTTCTTT. Its translation is CASSQGGMNTEAFF.

Many counts were recorded for this clonotype. The genes are TRBV20-1 and TRBJ1-5; no definite D call. Germline CDR1 DFQATT, CDR2 SNEGSKA (reference sequence). Trimming pared 0 bases from V and 0 bases from J, leaving 6 bases between. CDR3 length: 14 amino acids. The CDR3 protein is CSARDYLSNQPQHF. The CDR3 nucleotides read TGCAGTGCTAGAGATTACCTTAGCAATCAGCCCCAGCATTTT.

The chain joins TRBV30 to TRBJ2-1; 7 nucleotides agree with TRBD1. CDR3 length equals 12 residues. Per germline, CDR1 GTSNPN and CDR2 SVGIG (reference sequence). The V segment lost 7 bases and the J segment 7 bases; nucleotides outside the gene matches: 7. The CDR3 reads CAFLGGGNEQFF. CDR3 nucleotides: TGTGCCTTCTTAGGGGGCGGTAATGAGCAGTTCTTC.

This clonotype was recorded a few times. This sequence joins TRBV3-1 and TRBJ1-1; the D gene is possibly TRBD1 (6 bases). The germline V and J ends were trimmed by 8 bases and 2 bases, with 18 bases remaining between them. The CDR3 has 15 amino acids. Germline values: CDR1 LGHDT, CDR2 YNNKEL (reference sequence). The CDR3 loop reads CASGGAGIGNTEAFF. The CDR3 nucleotides read TGTGCCAGCGGGGGGGCAGGGATTGGAAACACTGAAGCTTTCTTT.

The sample holds many counts of this clonotype. The chain uses TRBV30 and TRBJ2-7; D assignment may be TRBD1 or TRBD2 (5 bases each). Germline values: CDR1 GTSNPN, CDR2 SVGIG (reference sequence). This CDR3 comprises 14 residues. The V and J ends lost 4 bases and 3 bases respectively, with 16 bases between them. This chain's CDR3 is CAWTPGPRIYEQYF. The CDR3 DNA sequence: TGTGCCTGGACCCCGGGACCTCGGATCTACGAGCAGTACTTC.

This clonotype was seen many times. For the CDR3, the DNA is TGTGCCACATATCCTCACGGATCTGGAAACACCATATATTTT. Protein: CATYPHGSGNTIYF. The chain joins TRBV28 to TRBJ1-3; D ambiguous. Germline V gene lookup returns CDR1 MDHEN and CDR2 SYDVKM. V lost 10 bases and J lost 1, with 14 bases in between. There are 14 residues in the CDR3.

The chain links TRBV6-1 to TRBJ2-1; TRBD1 matches 10 bases. Germline V gene lookup returns CDR1 MNHNS and CDR2 SASEGT. There are 16 residues in the CDR3. The V segment lost 6 bases and the J segment 4 bases; nucleotides outside the gene matches: 9. CDR3: CASSSNRDRGYNEQFF. The CDR3 nucleotides read TGTGCCAGCAGCTCAAACCGGGACAGGGGTTACAATGAGCAGTTCTTC.

In this sample, this clonotype turned up many times. The chain carries TRBV2 and TRBJ1-5; D gene uncertain. The CDR3 extends over 15 amino acids. Germline V lookup: CDR1 SNHLY, CDR2 FYNNEI. V was pared by 6 bases and J by 0 bases, with 12 bases between. This CDR3 is CASRDGVLSNQPQHF. As DNA, the CDR3 is TGTGCCAGCAGGGACGGAGTCCTTAGCAATCAGCCCCAGCATTTT.

This clonotype showed up many times. The chain has TRBV28 and TRBJ1-5, with D possibly TRBD1 on 5 matching bases. The germline CDR1 and CDR2 sequences are MDHEN and SYDVKM. V was cut by 6 bases and J by 2 bases, with 17 bases left in between. The CDR3 extends over 16 amino acids. The DNA for the CDR3 is TGTGCCAGCAGCGGGACCTCGACCCGGGGCAATCAGCCCCAGCATTTT. This sequence encodes CASSGTSTRGNQPQHF.

The chain combines TRBV29-1 with TRBJ2-2, with D unclear. V dropped 7 bases and J dropped 6 bases, with 9 bases sitting between them. The CDR3 has 11 amino acids. Germline assignment: CDR1 SQVTM and CDR2 ANQGSEA. CDR3 nucleotide sequence: TGCAGCGCCCCGTGGGCCGGGGAGCTGTTTTTT. This encodes CSAPWAGELFF.

This clonotype was seen ten or more times. The chain couples TRBV2 to TRBJ2-2; D is undetermined. The germline V and J ends were trimmed by 6 bases and 9 bases, with 8 bases remaining between them. Germline-derived CDR1 and CDR2 are SNHLY and FYNNEI. This CDR3 has 11 residues. CDR3 sequence: CASSVERELFF. The CDR3 bases are TGTGCCAGCAGCGTCGAGCGGGAGCTGTTTTTT.